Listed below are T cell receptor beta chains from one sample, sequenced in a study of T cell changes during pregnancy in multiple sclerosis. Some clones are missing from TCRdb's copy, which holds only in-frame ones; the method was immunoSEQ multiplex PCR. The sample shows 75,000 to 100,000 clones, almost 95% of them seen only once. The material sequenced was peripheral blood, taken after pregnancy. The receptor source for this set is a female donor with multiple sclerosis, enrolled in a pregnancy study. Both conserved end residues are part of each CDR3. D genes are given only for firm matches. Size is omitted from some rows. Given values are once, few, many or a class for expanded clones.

DNA: TGTGCCTGGAGTGTAAAAGGGGTACAGGGAGATACGCAGTATTTT
CDR3: CAWSVKGVQGDTQYF
J: TRBJ2-3
V: TRBV30
D: NA
size: NA

DNA: TGTGCCAGCAGTCTTACTAGCGGGAGTGAGACCCAGTACTTC
CDR3: CASSLTSGSETQYF
J: TRBJ2-5
V: TRBV2
D: TRBD2
size: NA

DNA: TGCGCCAGCAAAATCTGGGGTAGCGGGGAAGAGACCCAGTACTTC
CDR3: CASKIWGSGEETQYF
J: TRBJ2-5
V: TRBV5-1
D: TRBD2
size: NA

DNA: TGTGCCAGCAGTGAAGAAGCTAATCAGCCCCAGCATTTT
CDR3: CASSEEANQPQHF
J: TRBJ1-5
V: TRBV2
D: NA
size: NA

DNA: TGTGCCAGCGGGGGAGGCCTTTCCTACGAGCAGTACTTC
CDR3: CASGGGLSYEQYF
J: TRBJ2-7
V: TRBV27
D: NA
size: NA

DNA: TGTGCCAGCAGCTTAGCTCCGAGTACTTCTAACTATGGCTACACCTTC
CDR3: CASSLAPSTSNYGYTF
J: TRBJ1-2
V: TRBV7-6
D: NA
size: NA

DNA: TGTGCCACTTCGACAGGGGAGACTGGGGCCAACGTCCTGACTTTC
CDR3: CATSTGETGANVLTF
J: TRBJ2-6
V: TRBV7-6
D: TRBD1
size: NA

DNA: TGTGCCAGCAGTTACTCTTTTTCTCGGGACACCGGGGAGCTGTTTTTT
CDR3: CASSYSFSRDTGELFF
J: TRBJ2-2
V: TRBV6-5
D: NA
size: NA

DNA: TGCGCCAGCAGCTTCGGCCAAGAGACCCAGTACTTC
CDR3: CASSFGQETQYF
J: TRBJ2-5
V: TRBV5-1
D: NA
size: NA

DNA: TGTGCCTGGGAACAGGGGGGTGGCTACACCTTC
CDR3: CAWEQGGGYTF
J: TRBJ1-2
V: TRBV30
D: TRBD1
size: once

DNA: TGTGCCTGGAGTACCCCGGTGGGGCATAACACTGAAGCTTTCTTT
CDR3: CAWSTPVGHNTEAFF
J: TRBJ1-1
V: TRBV30
D: NA
size: NA

DNA: TGTGCCAGCAGTTCAGAACAGGGTTTCTATGGCTACACCTTC
CDR3: CASSSEQGFYGYTF
J: TRBJ1-2
V: TRBV6-6
D: NA
size: NA

DNA: TGCGCCAGCAGGCCGGGACTAGCGCCCAACAATGAGCAGTTCTTC
CDR3: CASRPGLAPNNEQFF
J: TRBJ2-1
V: TRBV5-1
D: TRBD2
size: NA

DNA: TGTGCCAGCGTGGAGACCGGGGAGAATGAGCAGTTCTTC
CDR3: CASVETGENEQFF
J: TRBJ2-1
V: TRBV7-9
D: NA
size: NA

DNA: TGCAGCGCCGGACAGGGGATCGGCTCCTACAATGAGCAGTTCTTC
CDR3: CSAGQGIGSYNEQFF
J: TRBJ2-1
V: TRBV29-1
D: TRBD1
size: NA